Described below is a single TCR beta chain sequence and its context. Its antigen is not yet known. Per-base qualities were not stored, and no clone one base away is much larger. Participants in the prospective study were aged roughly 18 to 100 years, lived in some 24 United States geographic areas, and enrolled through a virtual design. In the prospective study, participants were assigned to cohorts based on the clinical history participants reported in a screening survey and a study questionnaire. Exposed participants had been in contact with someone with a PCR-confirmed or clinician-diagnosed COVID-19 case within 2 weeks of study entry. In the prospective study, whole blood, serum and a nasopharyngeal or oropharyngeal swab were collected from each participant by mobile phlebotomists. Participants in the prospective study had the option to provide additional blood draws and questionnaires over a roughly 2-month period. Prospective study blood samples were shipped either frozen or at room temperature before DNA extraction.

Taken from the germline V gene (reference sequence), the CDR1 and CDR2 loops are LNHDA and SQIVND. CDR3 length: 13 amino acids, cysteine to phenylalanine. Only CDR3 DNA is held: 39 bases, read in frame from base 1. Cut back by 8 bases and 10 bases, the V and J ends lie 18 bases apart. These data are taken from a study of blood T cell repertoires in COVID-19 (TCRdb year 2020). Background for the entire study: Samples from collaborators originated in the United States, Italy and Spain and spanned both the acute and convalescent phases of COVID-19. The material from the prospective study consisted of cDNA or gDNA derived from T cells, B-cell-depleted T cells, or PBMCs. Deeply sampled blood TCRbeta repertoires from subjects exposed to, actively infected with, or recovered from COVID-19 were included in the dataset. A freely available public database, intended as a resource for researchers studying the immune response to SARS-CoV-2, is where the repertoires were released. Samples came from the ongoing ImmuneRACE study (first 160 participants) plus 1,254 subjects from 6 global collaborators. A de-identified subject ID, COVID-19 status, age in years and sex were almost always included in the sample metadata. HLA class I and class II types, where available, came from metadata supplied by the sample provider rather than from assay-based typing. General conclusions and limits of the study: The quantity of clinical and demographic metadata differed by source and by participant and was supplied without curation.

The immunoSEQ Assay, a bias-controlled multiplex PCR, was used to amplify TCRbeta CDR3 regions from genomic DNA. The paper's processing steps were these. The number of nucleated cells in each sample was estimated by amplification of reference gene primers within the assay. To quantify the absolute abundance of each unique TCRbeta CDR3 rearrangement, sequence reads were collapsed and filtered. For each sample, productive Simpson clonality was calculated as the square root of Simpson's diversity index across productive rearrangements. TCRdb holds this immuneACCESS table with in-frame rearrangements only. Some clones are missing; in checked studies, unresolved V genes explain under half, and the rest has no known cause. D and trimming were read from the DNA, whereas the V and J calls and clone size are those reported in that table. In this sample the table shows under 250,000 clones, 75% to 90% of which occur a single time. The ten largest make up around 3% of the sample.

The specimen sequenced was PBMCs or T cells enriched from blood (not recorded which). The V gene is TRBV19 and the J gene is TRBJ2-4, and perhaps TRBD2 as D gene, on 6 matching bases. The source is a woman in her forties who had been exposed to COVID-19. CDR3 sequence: CASASAHGGIQYF. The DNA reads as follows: TGTGCCAGTGCTAGCGCCCACGGGGGAATTCAGTACTTC.